This TCR beta chain was obtained from a study of blood T cell repertoires in COVID-19. CDR1 is LNHDA, CDR2 SQIVND, per germline (reference sequence). CDR3 length: 16 amino acids. V was shortened by 3 bases and J by 5 bases, with 19 bases between the two germline ends. Original data processing: Reference gene primer amplification gave nucleated cell count estimates. Sequencing used immunoSEQ multiplex PCR; TCRdb keeps in-frame clones, though not all of them. Clonal size and the V and J genes are those of that table, whereas D and trimming came from the DNA. The sample contains about 190,000 clones, over 75% of which appear only once.

This clonotype was obtained from a man between 50 and 59 years old who had recovered from COVID-19. The V and J genes are TRBV19 and TRBJ1-2, with D perhaps matching TRBD1 (5 bases). Sample: peripheral blood. The CDR3 DNA sequence: TGTGCCAGTAGTATGTGGGGCGACTTGGGGCCGTATGGCTACACCTTC. Protein: CASSMWGDLGPYGYTF.